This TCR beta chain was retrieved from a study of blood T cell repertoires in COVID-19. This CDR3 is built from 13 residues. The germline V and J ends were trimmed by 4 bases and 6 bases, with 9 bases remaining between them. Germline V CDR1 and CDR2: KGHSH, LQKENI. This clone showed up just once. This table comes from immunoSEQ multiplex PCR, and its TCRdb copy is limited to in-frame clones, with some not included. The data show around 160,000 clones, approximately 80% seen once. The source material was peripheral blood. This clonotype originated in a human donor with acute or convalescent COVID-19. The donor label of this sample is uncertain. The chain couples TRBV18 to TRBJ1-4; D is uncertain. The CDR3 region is CASSRAPDEKLFF. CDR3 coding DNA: TGTGCCAGCTCACGGGCCCCAGATGAAAAACTGTTTTTT. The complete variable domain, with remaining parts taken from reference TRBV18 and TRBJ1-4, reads NAGVMQNPRHLVRRRGQEARLRCSPMKGHSHVYWYRQLPEEGLKFMVYLQKENIIDESGMPKERFSAEFPKEGPSILRIQQVVRGDSAAYFCASSRAPDEKLFFGSGTQLSVL.